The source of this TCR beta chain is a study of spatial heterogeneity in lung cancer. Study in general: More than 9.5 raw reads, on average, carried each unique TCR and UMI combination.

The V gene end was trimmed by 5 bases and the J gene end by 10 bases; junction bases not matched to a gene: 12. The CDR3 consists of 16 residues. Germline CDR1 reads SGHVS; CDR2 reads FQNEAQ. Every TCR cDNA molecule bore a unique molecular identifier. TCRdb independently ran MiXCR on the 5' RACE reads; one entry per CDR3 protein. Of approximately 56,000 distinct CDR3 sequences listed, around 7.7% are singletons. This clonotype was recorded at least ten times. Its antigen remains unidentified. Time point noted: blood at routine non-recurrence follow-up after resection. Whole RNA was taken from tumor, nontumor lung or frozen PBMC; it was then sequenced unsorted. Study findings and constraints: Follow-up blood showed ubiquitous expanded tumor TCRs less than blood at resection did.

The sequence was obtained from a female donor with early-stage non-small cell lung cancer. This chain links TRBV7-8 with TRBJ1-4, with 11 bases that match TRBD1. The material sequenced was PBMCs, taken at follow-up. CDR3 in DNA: TGTGCCAGCAGCCCAATATTACCGGGACAGGGGGGAAAACTGTTTTTT. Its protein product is CASSPILPGQGGKLFF. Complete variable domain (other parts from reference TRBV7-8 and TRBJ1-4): GAGVSQSPRYKVAKRGQDVALRCDPISGHVSLFWYQQALGQGPEFLTYFQNEAQLDKSGLPSDRFFAERPEGSVSTLKIQRTQQEDSAVYLCASSPILPGQGGKLFFGSGTQLSVL.